The 6 T cell receptor beta chains given below trace back to one sample, sequenced in a study of T-cell reconstitution after alpha-beta-depleted transplantation in children. Using unique molecular identifiers, the investigators prepared the TCRbeta library. TCRdb reanalysed the PCR reads using MiXCR and keeps one entry per CDR3 protein. The table includes 420,000 or so distinct CDR3 sequences, 11% detected once. This specimen consisted of PBMCs from the stem cell graft donor, obtained from the stem cell graft. Receptor source: a human donor who donated a stem cell graft to a child with acute myeloid leukemia.

This clonotype has just a few counts. This chain links TRBV20-1 with TRBJ1-4; the D gene is possibly TRBD1 (5 bases). This CDR3 comprises 16 residues. The germline CDR1 and CDR2 sequences are DFQATT and SNEGSKA (reference sequence). V was clipped by 0 bases and J by 7 bases, with 18 bases between them. DNA for the CDR3: TGCAGTGCTAGAGATGAGAGGGGTACGGGATTTGAAAAACTGTTTTTT. Translation gives CSARDERGTGFEKLFF.

The V gene is TRBV20-1, the J gene TRBJ2-3, with 12 bases that match TRBD1. This CDR3 contains 15 residues. The ends lost 3 bases at V and 6 bases at J; junction bases unmatched: 7. The germline V gene encodes CDR1 DFQATT and CDR2 SNEGSKA (reference sequence). The CDR3 region is CSASRRDRGQDTQYF. The CDR3, as DNA: TGCAGTGCTAGCCGCCGGGACAGGGGGCAGGATACGCAGTATTTT.

This clonotype was picked up a small number of times. The gene calls are TRBV7-2 and TRBJ2-1; TRBD2 agrees at 10 bases. CDR1 and CDR2 from the germline V gene are SGHTA and FQGNSA. Trimming took 5 bases from V and 0 from J; bases not matched to a gene: 4. The CDR3 totals 16 residues. The CDR3 reads CASSPASGSSYNEQFF. CDR3 nucleotide sequence: TGTGCCAGCAGCCCTGCTAGCGGGAGCTCCTACAATGAGCAGTTCTTC.

J is TRBJ2-1 and V is TRBV12-3 or TRBV12-4, with TRBD2 identical over 12 bases. With 4 bases clipped from V and 5 bases from J, the junction kept 0 bases outside the gene matches. The CDR3 length is 14 residues. The CDR3 region is CASSWTSGNNEQFF. The CDR3 region has the DNA TGTGCCAGCAGTTGGACTAGCGGGAACAATGAGCAGTTCTTC.

There are a few counts of this clonotype. The chain has TRBV2 and TRBJ2-5; D is perhaps TRBD1 (6 bases). The CDR3 has 16 residues. CDR1 SNHLY and CDR2 FYNNEI come from the germline V gene. V lost 6 bases, J lost 1 base, and 18 bases lay in between. CDR3 protein: CASRLSGQSAQETQYF. The CDR3 nucleotides are TGTGCCAGCAGACTAAGTGGACAGAGCGCCCAAGAGACCCAGTACTTC.

This chain joins TRBV5-1 and TRBJ1-1, with D unclear. This CDR3 region has 14 residues. Germline CDR1 reads SGHRS; CDR2 reads YFSETQ. V was cut by 1 base and J by 1 base, with 8 bases left in between. DNA for the CDR3: TGCGCCAGCAGCTTGCGACACGGGAACACTGAAGCTTTCTTT. Its protein product is CASSLRHGNTEAFF.